This TCR beta chain was identified during a study of blood T cell repertoires in COVID-19. The CDR3 contains 16 residues. Germline lookup yields CDR1 LGHNA and CDR2 YNFKEQ. V was cut by 0 bases and J by 6 bases, with 15 bases left in between. Here immunoSEQ multiplex PCR was the method, and the copy in TCRdb shows in-frame clones only, minus some. The sample lists a few hundred thousand clones; 75% to 90% were seen once. The chain is built from TRBV4-2 and TRBJ2-1, with D hard to call. The sample taken for sequencing was peripheral blood. This TCR derives from a woman between 40 and 50 years old who had recovered from COVID-19. CDR3 DNA sequence: TGTGCCAGCAGCCAAGAGGAGCCCAGCCAGCGCAATGAGCAGTTCTTC. Translation gives CASSQEEPSQRNEQFF.